These 26 T cell receptor beta chains share one sample of origin, sequenced in a study of regulatory T cells in long-lasting Graves disease. Researchers made TCR beta libraries by using iRepertoire HTBI primers and running Arm-PCR on CDR3 regions. A single record per CDR3 protein comes from TCRdb applying MiXCR to the multiplex PCR reads. The sample lists about 660,000 distinct CDR3 sequences; about 32% were seen once. The time point was: persistent/refractory GD, antithyroid drugs over 5 years with positive TRAb. The TCR library was made from RNA extracted from PBMCs. The source material was peripheral blood mononuclear cells (PBMCs), sampled when the disease was refractory, from a patient treated with antithyroid drugs. These receptors were obtained from a female donor with Graves disease.

V usage is TRBV18 and J usage is TRBJ2-5; 7 nucleotides line up with TRBD2. Germline V lookup: CDR1 KGHSH, CDR2 LQKENI. CDR3 size: 15 residues. The J segment lost 5 bases and the V segment lost 3 bases, leaving 9 bases of the junction unmatched. CDR3 amino acids: CASSPYPTSSETQYF. In DNA form, the CDR3 reads TGTGCCAGCTCACCCTACCCGACTAGCTCCGAGACCCAGTACTTC.

This clonotype has a count of ten or more. This chain joins TRBV28 and TRBJ2-5; weak D call: TRBD2 (7 bases). Trimming took off 2 bases at V and 5 bases at J, with 15 bases between the two ends. The CDR3 has 15 amino acids. Per germline, CDR1 MDHEN and CDR2 SYDVKM. As DNA, the CDR3 is TGTGCCAGCAGTTTACAGGGGCGGGGGCGGGAGACCCAGTACTTC. The encoded protein is CASSLQGRGRETQYF.

This clonotype has a count of ten or more. The junction and the germline gene differ at one end; a read error may be behind it. The rearrangement links TRBV5-1 to TRBJ2-7, with 8 bases fitting TRBD1. Germline V CDR1 and CDR2: SGHRS, YFSETQ. The CDR3 extends over 13 amino acids. The CDR3 sequence is CASSSGTGYEQYF. Here the CDR3 DNA reads TGTGCCAGCAGCTCAGGGACAGGCTACGAGCAGTACTTC.

The CDR3 loop is CASSEGSVTEAFF. The CDR3 DNA reads TGTGCCAGCAGTGAAGGGTCGGTCACTGAAGCTTTCTTT. The V gene is TRBV2, the J gene TRBJ1-1; D not certain. V dropped 1 base and J dropped 4 bases, with 7 bases sitting between them. The V gene's germline CDR1 is SNHLY and CDR2 FYNNEI. The CDR3 sequence is 13 residues long.

The chain carries TRBV9 and TRBJ2-7, with D perhaps TRBD2 (6 bases). The CDR3 totals 15 residues. The V gene's germline CDR1 is SGDLS and CDR2 YYNGEE. V was shortened by 4 bases and J by 4 bases, with 18 bases between the two germline ends. The CDR3 bases are TGTGCCAGCAGCCCTCGCGGGGACGCGGGATACGAGCAGTACTTC. It codes for CASSPRGDAGYEQYF.

V usage is TRBV7-9 and J usage is TRBJ2-2; 11 positions agree with TRBD2. The CDR3 is 15 residues long. The germline V gene encodes CDR1 SEHNR and CDR2 FQNEAQ (reference sequence). V dropped 6 bases and J dropped 8; count of bases not matched to a gene: 8. The CDR3 nucleotides read TGTGCCAGCAGGTCGGGACTAGCGGTGCGTGGGGAGCTGTTTTTT. Translating it yields CASRSGLAVRGELFF.

This clonotype was seen only a few times. The V and J genes are TRBV11-2 and TRBJ1-1; no reliable D call. V lost 4 bases and J 6 bases, leaving 9 bases between the germline ends. Germline V gene lookup returns CDR1 SGHAT and CDR2 FQNNGV. The CDR3 runs 12 residues. CDR3 DNA sequence: TGTGCCAGCAGCTCTTCCTCCCCTGAAGCTTTCTTT. It yields the protein CASSSSSPEAFF.

The gene calls are TRBV11-2 and TRBJ1-1; 7 bases map to TRBD1. Germline V lookup: CDR1 SGHAT, CDR2 FQNNGV. The CDR3 is 16 residues long. Losses at the gene ends were 1 base for V and 2 bases for J; bases not matched to a gene: 7. The CDR3 DNA follows: TGTGCCAGCAGCTTAGGACAGGGAGGCAGAAACACTGAAGCTTTCTTT. Protein: CASSLGQGGRNTEAFF.

V is TRBV20-1 and J is TRBJ1-4, with a weak D call TRBD1 (5 bases). The germline V gene has CDR1 DFQATT and CDR2 SNEGSKA (reference sequence). Trimming stripped 6 bases from V and 3 bases from J, with 17 bases between. The CDR3 runs to 15 residues. CDR3 nucleotides: TGCAGTGCGGCGGCCATCAGGGCTGCTAATGAAAAACTGTTTTTT. It codes for CSAAAIRAANEKLFF.

This clonotype was seen a few times. This chain joins TRBV12-3 or TRBV12-4 and TRBJ2-4; D is undetermined. Trimming pared 1 base from V and 2 bases from J, leaving 18 bases between. The CDR3 length is 18 residues. In DNA, the CDR3 is TGTGCCAGCAGTTTAGGGTTTATTAAGACCAGACCCAAAAACATTCAGTACTTC. Protein product: CASSLGFIKTRPKNIQYF.

This clonotype was recorded many times. The V and J genes are TRBV2 and TRBJ1-4, with unresolved D. Deletions cut 4 bases from V and 0 bases from J, with 15 bases between. The germline V gene has CDR1 SNHLY and CDR2 FYNNEI. CDR3 size: 17 residues. For the CDR3, the DNA is TGTGCCAGCAGTGGTACCTCCCGAGAGACAACTAATGAAAAACTGTTTTTT. Protein product: CASSGTSRETTNEKLFF.

This clonotype was counted a few times. This chain links TRBV20-1 with TRBJ1-4; 7 bases are a match to TRBD1. Germline CDR1 reads DFQATT; CDR2 reads SNEGSKA (reference sequence). V lost 1 base to trimming and J lost 5 bases; unmatched junction nucleotides: 7. The CDR3 is 15 amino acids. The CDR3 nucleotides are TGCAGTGCTAGAGCCGCGGACAGGCCCAATGAAAAACTGTTTTTT. It yields the protein CSARAADRPNEKLFF.

This clonotype was counted at least ten times. The gene calls are TRBV2 and TRBJ1-1; unclear D gene. V was cut by 2 bases and J by 8 bases, with 15 bases left in between. Germline V gene sequence: CDR1 SNHLY, CDR2 FYNNEI. The CDR3 contains 14 residues. CDR3 residues: CASSENRQPDEAFF. CDR3 DNA: TGTGCCAGCAGTGAAAACCGTCAGCCTGACGAAGCTTTCTTT.

The chain links TRBV6-1 to TRBJ1-5; D gene uncertain. The CDR3 runs to 16 residues. Germline V gives CDR1 MNHNS, CDR2 SASEGT. V lost 1 base, J lost 6 bases, and 16 bases lay in between. The CDR3 loop is CASSEGTTRRAQPQHF. CDR3 bases: TGTGCCAGCAGTGAAGGAACTACAAGGAGGGCTCAGCCCCAGCATTTT.

The rearrangement joins TRBV19 to TRBJ1-5; 7 nucleotides align to TRBD1. After removal of 6 bases from V and 2 bases from J, the junction contained 10 bases not matched to a gene. Per the germline V gene, CDR1 is LNHDA and CDR2 is SQIVND (reference sequence). This CDR3 has 16 amino acids. CDR3 DNA: TGTGCCAGTAGACACACAGGGGACGGGGGCAATCAGCCCCAGCATTTT. This encodes CASRHTGDGGNQPQHF.

The rearrangement links TRBV18 to TRBJ1-2; D may be TRBD1 (5 bases). V lost 0 bases, J lost 6 bases, and 11 bases lay in between. The CDR3 is 14 residues long. Germline CDR1 is KGHSH and CDR2 is LQKENI. The DNA of the CDR3 is TGTGCCAGCTCACCACCGAGCAGGGCTCATGGCTACACCTTC. This codes for CASSPPSRAHGYTF.

The CDR3 nucleotides read TGTGCCAGCAGTTACGGTCGGGATAACGCTGAAGCTTTCTTT. Protein sequence: CASSYGRDNAEAFF. V usage is TRBV6-5 and J usage is TRBJ1-1; D remains ambiguous. Germline loops: CDR1 MNHEY, CDR2 SVGAGI. This CDR3 contains 14 residues. Trimming took 2 bases from V and 6 from J, leaving 13 bases between them.

The V call is TRBV25-1, the J call TRBJ2-7; perhaps TRBD2 as D (5 bases). V lost 7 bases to trimming and J lost 4 bases, with 14 bases between them. The CDR3 contains 13 residues. The germline CDR1 and CDR2 sequences are MGHDK and SYGVNS. In nucleotides, the CDR3 is TGTGCCAGCACAGGAGGCCGACATTACGAGCAGTACTTC. This encodes CASTGGRHYEQYF.

This clonotype was detected only a few times. This chain links TRBV29-1 with TRBJ2-7, with 10 bases lining up with TRBD2. The CDR3 runs 13 residues. With V trimmed by 7 bases and J by 3 bases, 6 bases remained unmatched. From germline, CDR1 is SQVTM and CDR2 ANQGSEA. The CDR3 reads CSGLAGEDYEQYF. The CDR3 DNA is TGCAGCGGCCTAGCGGGAGAGGACTACGAGCAGTACTTC.

This clonotype was picked up a small number of times. The chain is built from TRBV7-3 and TRBJ1-1, with D possibly TRBD1 on 5 matching bases. The V gene lost 5 bases and the J gene lost 1 base, with 8 bases spanning the gap. Germline V CDR1 and CDR2: SGHTA, FQGTGA. The CDR3 has 13 amino acids. CDR3 loop: CASSDSRNTEAFF. The CDR3, as DNA: TGTGCCAGCAGCGACAGTAGGAACACTGAAGCTTTCTTT.

This clonotype was detected a few times. The chain employs TRBV6-1 and TRBJ2-7; D gene uncertain. Deletions cut 4 bases from V and 5 bases from J, with 6 bases between. In germline, CDR1 is MNHNS, CDR2 SASEGT. This CDR3 comprises 11 residues. The CDR3 nucleotides are TGTGCCAGCAGTGTGTACCACGAGCAGTACTTC. Its translation is CASSVYHEQYF.

This clonotype was detected ten times or more. The chain is built from TRBV28 and TRBJ1-2; D ambiguous. The germline V and J ends were trimmed by 5 bases and 8 bases, with 18 bases remaining between them. Germline CDR1 is MDHEN and CDR2 is SYDVKM. The CDR3 consists of 14 residues. CDR3 coding DNA: TGTGCCAGCAGTAAATTGGACCTGCCCTACGGCTACACCTTC. Encoded protein: CASSKLDLPYGYTF.

The V and J genes are TRBV15 and TRBJ1-1; no firm D call. The CDR3 consists of 17 residues. V lost 0 bases to trimming and J lost 2 bases, with 16 bases between them. Germline V lookup: CDR1 LNHNV, CDR2 YYDKDF (reference sequence). The CDR3 coding sequence is TGTGCCACCAGCAGAGATAGTGCGGGGTGGGGAAACACTGAAGCTTTCTTT. This gives the protein CATSRDSAGWGNTEAFF.

The chain joins TRBV6-1 to TRBJ1-1; maybe TRBD1 (5 bases). The germline V gene has CDR1 MNHNS and CDR2 SASEGT. With 7 bases removed from V and 0 bases from J, the gap between germline ends came to 12 bases. CDR3 size: 14 residues. Written as DNA, the CDR3 is TGTGCCAGCAAACCAGGAGGGGTGAACACTGAAGCTTTCTTT. Protein sequence: CASKPGGVNTEAFF.

This clonotype was counted only a few times. This sequence joins TRBV29-1 and TRBJ2-7; D gene ambiguous. CDR1 is SQVTM and CDR2 is ANQGSEA in the germline V gene. Trimming cost V 0 bases and J 7 bases, with 13 bases left between them. The CDR3 contains 13 residues. CDR3 DNA sequence: TGCAGCGTTGAAGATACTGGGGTTCGGGAGCAGTACTTC. Its protein is CSVEDTGVREQYF.

This chain joins TRBV3-1 and TRBJ1-2, with 8 positions matching TRBD1. Trimming took 0 bases from V and 4 from J; bases not matched to a gene: 10. Germline V gene lookup returns CDR1 LGHDT and CDR2 YNNKEL (reference sequence). This CDR3 is built from 17 residues. CDR3 protein: CASSQDRRDRGPYGYTF. The CDR3 region has the DNA TGTGCCAGCAGCCAAGATCGCCGCGACAGGGGTCCCTATGGCTACACCTTC.